This T cell receptor (beta chain) stems from a study of blood T cell repertoires in COVID-19 (TCRdb year 2020). Background for the entire study: Samples covering the acute and convalescent phases of COVID-19 were provided by collaborators in the United States, Italy and Spain. The prospective study material was composed of cDNA or gDNA derived from T cells, B-cell-depleted T cells, or PBMCs. Subjects who had been exposed to COVID-19, were actively infected with it, or had recovered from it provided the deeply sampled blood TCRbeta repertoires that made up the dataset. The repertoires were released in a freely available public database intended as a resource for research on the immune response to SARS-CoV-2. Samples came from the ongoing ImmuneRACE study (first 160 participants) plus 1,254 subjects from 6 global collaborators. The sample metadata nearly always contained a de-identified subject ID, COVID-19 status, age in years and sex. Where HLA class I and class II types were available, the types were taken from metadata supplied by the sample provider, not from assay-based typing.

TCRbeta CDR3 regions were amplified from genomic DNA by means of the immunoSEQ Assay, a bias-controlled multiplex PCR. The authors' pipeline ran thus. The number of nucleated cells in each sample was estimated from the amplification of reference gene primers within the assay. Sequence reads were collapsed and filtered to measure the absolute abundance of every unique TCRbeta CDR3 rearrangement. For each sample, productive Simpson clonality was calculated as the square root of Simpson's diversity index across productive rearrangements. TCRdb holds this immuneACCESS table with in-frame rearrangements only. Some clones are missing; in checked studies, unresolved V genes explain under half, and the rest has no known cause. V, J and clone size are taken as reported in that table, and D and trimming were inferred from the DNA itself. The sample includes roughly 170,000 clones, with roughly 81% observed a single time. About 5.8% of the sample comes from the top ten.

General study outcomes and caveats: How much clinical and demographic metadata was included differed by source and by participant, and the metadata was provided uncurated.

One collaborating source in Seattle enrolled patients while the patients were actively infected and followed the patients over time throughout the course of disease. Whole blood was collected in K2EDTA tubes by collaborating institutions according to the institutions' own protocols. For TCRbeta analysis, collaborators shipped samples as frozen whole blood, isolated PBMCs, or DNA extracted from either of those sample types. Trimming at the junction amounts to 0 bases on V and 0 bases on J, and the germline ends lie 10 bases apart. Counted from cysteine to phenylalanine, this CDR3 has 15 amino acids. Only the CDR3 DNA stays, 45 bases, in frame from base 1. CDR1 and CDR2 (SGDLS, YYNGEE) derive from the germline V gene. Worth noting for this clone: Its binding antigen is unknown. Base qualities were left out, and no much larger clone turns up one base away.

The receptor was derived from a woman aged 45-59 years with COVID-19, enrolled during active disease. Sequencing was done on a sample of peripheral blood. The chain is assembled from TRBV9 and TRBJ2-7; a tentative D match to TRBD2 spans 6 bases. The CDR3 has the sequence CASSVGAGSSYEQYF. The DNA sequence reads TGTGCCAGCAGCGTAGGGGCGGGGAGCTCCTACGAGCAGTACTTC. The reference TRBV9 and TRBJ2-7 proteins fill in what lies around the CDR3, so the full variable domain reads DSGVTQTPKHLITATGQRVTLRCSPRSGDLSVYWYQQSLDQGLQFLIQYYNGEERAKGNILERFSAQQFPDLHSELNLSSLELGDSALYFCASSVGAGSSYEQYFGPGTRLTVT.